The clone carrying this T cell receptor (beta chain) was recorded only once. What it binds is unknown. The CDR3 runs to 15 residues. The V segment lost 3 bases and the J segment 7 bases; nucleotides outside the gene matches: 8. The germline V gene encodes CDR1 LGHNA and CDR2 YSLEER. The data are from a study of cytomegalovirus exposure and HLA in healthy donors. For the study at large: Earlier, 150 million to 200 million T cells were analyzed, and 90 million to 140 million unique TCR beta sequences were found among them.

Study-wide results and limits: About 87% or about 30% of the time was how often most TCR beta V segments were productive, according to an earlier analysis.

In the PCR, 60 Vbeta and 13 Jbeta primers were used. The repertoire was sequenced with immunoSEQ multiplex PCR; TCRdb's copy has only in-frame clones and lacks some. The sample includes about 55,000 clones, over 80% of them seen just once. Sequenced material: PBMCs. The rearrangement links TRBV4-3 to TRBJ1-5, with 8 positions matching TRBD1. This TCR derives from a man aged 30 to 45 in good health and CMV-seronegative. The CDR3 DNA sequence: TGCGCCAGCAGCCAGACAGCCGGGACAGGACAGCCCCAGCATTTT. Protein sequence: CASSQTAGTGQPQHF.